These 24 T cell receptor beta chains originate from one sample sequenced in a study of shared clonotypes between healthy human individuals. The protocol was immunoSEQ multiplex PCR, while the TCRdb copy is restricted to in-frame clones and leaves out a portion. The sample contains roughly 2,500,000 clones, approximately 93% of which appear only once. The sequencing sample was made of naive CD4+ T cells from PBMCs. Subset specified: CD45RA+ positively selected. The receptors originated from a man between 18 and 35 years old in good health. Some clones in this sample may be carry-over from other donors' samples.

The chain joins TRBV28 to TRBJ2-7; possible D gene TRBD1, 5 bases. The ends were cut back, 7 bases at V and 7 bases at J, with 11 bases in the middle. Per germline, CDR1 MDHEN and CDR2 SYDVKM. The CDR3 runs 11 residues. The CDR3 DNA reads as TGTGCCAGCAAGGGGCGGCGAGAGCAGTACTTC. Residues: CASKGRREQYF.

The gene calls are TRBV2 and TRBJ2-6; D may match TRBD1 or TRBD2 (5 bases each). The CDR3 length is 16 residues. V was trimmed by 7 bases and J by 0 bases, leaving 13 bases between them. CDR1 and CDR2 (germline): SNHLY, FYNNEI. DNA of the CDR3: TGTGCCAGCACCCCGGGACGCCCCTCTGGGGCCAACGTCCTGACTTTC. Translated: CASTPGRPSGANVLTF.

The gene calls are TRBV9 and TRBJ1-3; 9 bases agree with TRBD1. This CDR3 region has 15 residues. CDR1 is SGDLS, CDR2 YYNGEE, per germline. V was clipped by 3 bases and J by 4 bases; unmatched bases: 5. The CDR3 sequence: CASSAGTGRGNTIYF. The DNA of the CDR3 is TGTGCCAGCAGCGCAGGGACAGGGCGAGGAAACACCATATATTTT. The full variable domain, with the rest looked up from reference TRBV9 and TRBJ1-3, is DSGVTQTPKHLITATGQRVTLRCSPRSGDLSVYWYQQSLDQGLQFLIQYYNGEERAKGNILERFSAQQFPDLHSELNLSSLELGDSALYFCASSAGTGRGNTIYFGEGSWLTVV.

The chain carries TRBV11-2 and TRBJ1-5; D call uncertain. Germline V gene sequence: CDR1 SGHAT, CDR2 FQNNGV. Between the trimmed V and J ends, which lost 1 base and 3 bases, there was a span of 10 bases. The length of the CDR3 is 15 residues. The CDR3 DNA sequence: TGTGCCAGCAGCTTAGTAGGCGGCAACAATCAGCCCCAGCATTTT. Translating it yields CASSLVGGNNQPQHF.

This clone was recorded only once. The rearrangement links TRBV5-1 to TRBJ1-4, with a tentative D call TRBD1 (5 bases). The length of the CDR3 is 16 residues. The V gene lost 0 bases and the J gene lost 0 bases, with 9 bases spanning the gap. CDR1 is SGHRS and CDR2 is YFSETQ in the germline V gene. In nucleotides, the CDR3 is TGCGCCAGCAGCTTGGGCAGGGCCGCAACTAATGAAAAACTGTTTTTT. It is translated as CASSLGRAATNEKLFF. Combining the CDR3 with reference TRBV5-1 and TRBJ1-4 gives the whole variable domain KAGVTQTPRYLIKTRGQQVTLSCSPISGHRSVSWYQQTPGQGLQFLFEYFSETQRNKGNFPGRFSGRQFSNSRSEMNVSTLELGDSALYLCASSLGRAATNEKLFFGSGTQLSVL.

This chain links TRBV4-3 with TRBJ1-2; D is ambiguous. CDR3 length: 12 residues. Trimming took 1 base from V and 7 from J, leaving 7 bases between them. The germline gives CDR1 LGHNA, CDR2 YSLEER. The CDR3 nucleotides are TGCGCCAGCAGCCAAGCCCTGGGTGGCTACACCTTC. The encoded protein is CASSQALGGYTF.

V usage is TRBV6-1 and J usage is TRBJ1-4; D is uncertain. The ends were cut back, 2 bases at V and 3 bases at J, with 10 bases in the middle. The germline gives CDR1 MNHNS, CDR2 SASEGT. There are 15 residues in the CDR3. The CDR3, as DNA: TGTGCCAGCAGTGAAAGAGTATTGGCTAATGAAAAACTGTTTTTT. Its translation: CASSERVLANEKLFF.

This chain links TRBV2 with TRBJ2-3, with TRBD2 identical over 9 bases. Germline V gene data show CDR1 as SNHLY and CDR2 as FYNNEI. V lost 6 bases to trimming and J lost 4 bases; unmatched junction nucleotides: 8. The CDR3 contains 15 residues. This CDR3 is CASSRGGRASDTQYF. The CDR3 coding sequence is TGTGCCAGCAGCCGCGGCGGGAGGGCCTCAGATACGCAGTATTTT.

The count of this clone is one. This chain connects TRBV5-1 to TRBJ2-3, with 10 positions matching TRBD1. J was trimmed by 4 bases and V by 6 bases; bases with no gene match: 5. The CDR3 consists of 14 residues. Germline CDR1 and CDR2: SGHRS and YFSETQ. The CDR3 DNA reads TGCGCCAGCACAGAGACAGGGGGCCCAGATACGCAGTATTTT. Its translation is CASTETGGPDTQYF. The whole variable domain, filled in from reference TRBV5-1 and TRBJ2-3, reads KAGVTQTPRYLIKTRGQQVTLSCSPISGHRSVSWYQQTPGQGLQFLFEYFSETQRNKGNFPGRFSGRQFSNSRSEMNVSTLELGDSALYLCASTETGGPDTQYFGPGTRLTVL.

The rearrangement uses TRBV4-3 and TRBJ2-1; TRBD2 agrees at 13 bases. Trimming cost V 2 bases and J 7 bases; bases outside gene matches: 2. The CDR3 consists of 15 residues. Germline CDR1 and CDR2: LGHNA and YSLEER. The CDR3 protein is CASSQLLAGGNEQFF. Written as DNA, the CDR3 is TGCGCCAGCAGCCAACTACTAGCGGGGGGGAATGAGCAGTTCTTC.

The chain joins TRBV5-1 to TRBJ2-3; 10 bases fit TRBD1. This CDR3 is 16 amino acids long. Germline V gene data show CDR1 as SGHRS and CDR2 as YFSETQ. V was pared by 3 bases and J by 4 bases, with 8 bases of the junction left unmatched. The CDR3 nucleotides are TGCGCCAGCAGCTCGCCCGGGACAGGGGCGGCAGATACGCAGTATTTT. Protein product: CASSSPGTGAADTQYF.

This clone was counted a few times. This chain joins TRBV18 and TRBJ1-1; D is unclear. Trimming cost V 3 bases and J 1 base, with 6 bases left between them. CDR3 length equals 13 residues. Germline CDR1 is KGHSH and CDR2 is LQKENI. The DNA of the CDR3 is TGTGCCAGCTCACCGGGATGGAACACTGAAGCTTTCTTT. This sequence encodes CASSPGWNTEAFF.

The J gene is TRBJ1-2, the V gene TRBV5-5, with 7 bases aligning to TRBD1. Trimming removed 4 bases from V and 3 bases from J; junction bases left unmatched: 9. The CDR3 totals 15 residues. Germline CDR1 SGHKS, CDR2 YYEKEE (reference sequence). The CDR3 region is CASSVANRGHYGYTF. The CDR3 nucleotides are TGTGCCAGCAGCGTAGCGAACAGGGGACACTATGGCTACACCTTC.

In DNA, the CDR3 is TGTGCCAGCAGTTTTGGAGGGACAGGGGCAATAGCTGGAAACACCATATATTTT. Its protein is CASSFGGTGAIAGNTIYF. The rearrangement uses TRBV28 and TRBJ1-3; 10 nucleotides align to TRBD1. V shed 3 bases, J shed 2 bases, and the junction held 10 bases outside the gene matches. CDR1 MDHEN and CDR2 SYDVKM come from the germline V gene. The CDR3 length is 18 residues.

V gene TRBV4-2 combines with J gene TRBJ1-5, with D unclear. CDR3 length: 14 amino acids. Between the trimmed V and J ends, which lost 4 bases and 7 bases, there was a span of 14 bases. In germline, CDR1 is LGHNA, CDR2 YNFKEQ. CDR3 nucleotides: TGTGCCAGCAGCCCCCCGGGTGGCATGCAGCCCCAGCATTTT. Its translation is CASSPPGGMQPQHF.

Here the CDR3 DNA reads TGTGCCAGTAGTTTGGGGGGGGTGCCAGATACGCAGTATTTT. Translating gives CASSLGGVPDTQYF. The genes are TRBV19 and TRBJ2-3; TRBD2 matches at 7 bases. Germline CDR1 is LNHDA and CDR2 is SQIVND (reference sequence). Germline trimming cut 5 bases from V and 4 bases from J; bases unmatched to any gene: 6. This CDR3 is built from 14 residues.

The gene calls are TRBV4-2 and TRBJ1-2, with D possibly TRBD1 on 5 matching bases. The CDR3 consists of 15 residues. Trimming cost V 0 bases and J 0 bases, with 8 bases left between them. Looked up from germline, CDR1 is LGHNA and CDR2 is YNFKEQ. CDR3 loop: CASSQEAGTNYGYTF. The CDR3 DNA reads TGTGCCAGCAGCCAAGAGGCAGGGACTAACTATGGCTACACCTTC.

This rearrangement joins TRBV5-6 to TRBJ1-2; D might be TRBD1 (5 bases). CDR3 length: 17 residues. Germline V gives CDR1 SGHDT, CDR2 YYEEEE. The V and J ends lost 0 bases and 6 bases respectively, with 21 bases between them. This chain's CDR3 is CASSLVGSLTDNHGYTF. The CDR3 nucleotides read TGTGCCAGCAGCTTGGTCGGGTCGTTGACGGACAACCATGGCTACACCTTC.

The rearrangement joins TRBV5-1 to TRBJ1-2; the match to TRBD1 covers 8 bases. Unmatched junction bases numbered 8, after V lost 2 bases and J lost 8 bases. Per the germline V gene, CDR1 is SGHRS and CDR2 is YFSETQ. This CDR3 is 14 amino acids long. The CDR3 DNA follows: TGCGCCAGCAGCTTTACAGGGGGTAGATGGGGCTACACCTTC. Amino acids: CASSFTGGRWGYTF. Variable domain in full (rest from reference TRBV5-1 and TRBJ1-2): KAGVTQTPRYLIKTRGQQVTLSCSPISGHRSVSWYQQTPGQGLQFLFEYFSETQRNKGNFPGRFSGRQFSNSRSEMNVSTLELGDSALYLCASSFTGGRWGYTFGSGTRLTVV.

The chain employs TRBV27 and TRBJ2-2, with 8 bases lining up with TRBD2. Germline values: CDR1 MNHEY, CDR2 SMNVEV (reference sequence). Germline trimming cut 7 bases from V and 7 bases from J; bases unmatched to any gene: 8. The length of the CDR3 is 14 residues. The CDR3 coding sequence is TGTGCCAGCACCCCAACTAGCGGAGTCGGGGAGCTGTTTTTT. Its protein product is CASTPTSGVGELFF.

The chain is built from TRBV10-3 and TRBJ2-2; 8 positions match TRBD1. V lost 10 bases to trimming and J lost 2 bases; unmatched junction nucleotides: 9. There are 15 residues in the CDR3. Germline V lookup: CDR1 ENHRY, CDR2 SYGVKD. Here the CDR3 DNA reads TGTGCCACGCGGGGACAGGCCTTTAACACCGGGGAGCTGTTTTTT. This translates into CATRGQAFNTGELFF.

This sequence joins TRBV7-9 and TRBJ2-7; D perhaps matches TRBD2 (6 bases). The CDR3 runs 14 residues. The V gene lost 0 bases and the J gene lost 6 bases, with 12 bases spanning the gap. CDR1 is SEHNR and CDR2 is FQNEAQ in the germline V gene (reference sequence). CDR3 nucleotides: TGTGCCAGCAGCTTAGCGGGGGGTTTGGGCGAGCAGTACTTC. Translated: CASSLAGGLGEQYF.

The gene calls are TRBV29-1 and TRBJ2-1; 7 nucleotides match TRBD1. V lost 4 bases, J lost 6 bases, and 6 bases stayed unmatched. CDR1 SQVTM and CDR2 ANQGSEA come from the germline V gene. The CDR3 is made up of 13 amino acids. CDR3 region: CSVVRTGANEQFF. CDR3 bases: TGCAGCGTTGTCCGGACAGGAGCCAATGAGCAGTTCTTC.

A note on this clone: This CDR3 is also generated by other DNA sequences in the sample. This rearrangement joins TRBV7-2 to TRBJ1-2; 7 bases fit TRBD1. The CDR3 runs to 13 residues. The V and J ends lost 5 bases and 2 bases, in that order; junction bases with no gene match: 2. CDR1 is SGHTA, CDR2 FQGNSA, per germline. The CDR3 protein is CASSRDSNYGYTF. CDR3 nucleotides: TGTGCCAGCAGCCGGGACAGCAACTATGGCTACACCTTC. Drawing the rest from reference TRBV7-2 and TRBJ1-2, the complete variable domain is GAGVSQSPSNKVTEKGKDVELRCDPISGHTALYWYRQSLGQGLEFLIYFQGNSAPDKSGLPSDRFSAERTGGSVSTLTIQRTQQEDSAVYLCASSRDSNYGYTFGSGTRLTVV.